The 8 T cell receptor beta chains below were found in one sample sequenced in a study of control samples from healthy donors and cancer patients. Assay used: immunoSEQ multiplex PCR; TCRdb lists only in-frame clones, some missing. The data hold around 230,000 clones, with around 94% observed a single time. The sequenced sample was blood. These receptors all come from a man aged 50-59 years in good health.

The chain has TRBV9 and TRBJ1-3; D is ambiguous. This CDR3 spans 16 amino acids. Trimming cost V 1 base and J 0 bases, with 11 bases left between them. Germline-derived CDR1 and CDR2 are SGDLS and YYNGEE. CDR3 sequence reads: CASSVQISASGNTIYF. In nucleotides, the CDR3 is TGTGCCAGCAGCGTACAGATTTCCGCCTCTGGAAACACCATATATTTT.

The chain is built from TRBV15 and TRBJ1-1; D uncertain. V was shortened by 0 bases and J by 1 base, with 15 bases between the two germline ends. This CDR3 spans 17 amino acids. Germline CDR1 and CDR2: LNHNV and YYDKDF (reference sequence). The CDR3 loop is CATSRDRRRLANTEAFF. CDR3 bases: TGTGCCACCAGCAGAGATAGAAGGAGGCTAGCGAACACTGAAGCTTTCTTT. Complete variable domain (other parts from reference TRBV15 and TRBJ1-1): DAMVIQNPRYQVTQFGKPVTLSCSQTLNHNVMYWYQQKSSQAPKLLFHYYDKDFNNEADTPDNFQSRRPNTSFCFLDIRSPGLGDTAMYLCATSRDRRRLANTEAFFGQGTRLTVV.

The rearrangement links TRBV4-3 to TRBJ2-3; TRBD1 matches at 10 bases. V lost 4 bases to trimming and J lost 2 bases; unmatched junction nucleotides: 6. CDR3 size: 16 residues. Per the germline V gene, CDR1 is LGHNA and CDR2 is YSLEER. In DNA form, the CDR3 reads TGCGCCAGCAGCCCACGGACAGGGGGAACCACAGATACGCAGTATTTT. Translation: CASSPRTGGTTDTQYF.

The J gene is TRBJ1-6, the V gene TRBV7-2, with 7 bases lining up with TRBD1. The CDR3 covers 14 residues. The germline V gene encodes CDR1 SGHTA and CDR2 FQGNSA. V trimming: 5 bases; J trimming: 6 bases; junction bases outside the gene matches: 4. CDR3 DNA sequence: TGTGCCAGCAGCCCCCGACAGGGTAATTCACCCCTCCACTTT. This translates into CASSPRQGNSPLHF.

V usage is TRBV6-5 and J usage is TRBJ2-5, with D uncertain. V was trimmed by 9 bases and J by 2 bases, leaving 16 bases between them. The germline CDR1 and CDR2 sequences are MNHEY and SVGAGI. This CDR3 is 14 amino acids long. For the CDR3, the DNA is TGTGCCAGTCTGCAGCAGGTACGGCAAGAGACCCAGTACTTC. This encodes CASLQQVRQETQYF.

This chain links TRBV7-8 with TRBJ2-3, with D perhaps matching TRBD1 (5 bases). Trimming stripped 3 bases from V and 3 bases from J, with 7 bases between. This CDR3 region has 13 residues. Germline V gives CDR1 SGHVS, CDR2 FQNEAQ. In nucleotides, the CDR3 is TGTGCCAGCAGCTTTCCAGGGACAGATACGCAGTATTTT. Protein product: CASSFPGTDTQYF.

V gene TRBV29-1 combines with J gene TRBJ1-2; D unclear. V was pared by 6 bases and J by 5 bases, with 13 bases between. The CDR3 sequence is 12 residues long. CDR1 is SQVTM, CDR2 ANQGSEA, per germline. CDR3 region: CSVRRLEYGYTF. The CDR3 region has the DNA TGCAGCGTCAGACGACTTGAGTATGGCTACACCTTC. The whole variable domain, filled in from reference TRBV29-1 and TRBJ1-2, reads SAVISQKPSRDICQRGTSLTIQCQVDSQVTMMFWYRQQPGQSLTLIATANQGSEATYESGFVIDKFPISRPNLTFSTLTVSNMSPEDSSIYLCSVRRLEYGYTFGSGTRLTVV.

The rearrangement joins TRBV11-2 to TRBJ1-1; no clear D gene. The germline CDR1 and CDR2 sequences are SGHAT and FQNNGV. V was cut by 1 base and J by 5 bases, with 14 bases left in between. This CDR3 is 15 amino acids long. The CDR3 DNA is TGTGCCAGCAGCTTAGGGATCCAACGTGGGACTGAAGCTTTCTTT. Translating gives CASSLGIQRGTEAFF.